This T cell receptor beta chain was profiled in a study of blood T cell repertoires in COVID-19. As for the study in general: Samples representing acute and convalescent COVID-19 were sourced from the United States, Italy and Spain. PBMCs, B-cell-depleted T cells, or T cells were the source of the cDNA or gDNA that made up the material.

V dropped 5 bases and J dropped 8 bases, with 15 bases sitting between them. CDR3 length: 13 residues. Per the germline V gene, CDR1 is MNHEY and CDR2 is SVGAGI. Data came from immunoSEQ multiplex PCR; TCRdb stores just in-frame clones and leaves some out. The table includes 90,000 or so clones, about 89% detected once. Specimen: peripheral blood. The sequence derives from a human donor in a cohort sampled during active COVID-19. J is TRBJ1-2 and V is TRBV6-5; possibly TRBD1 for D (6 bases). Written as DNA, the CDR3 is TGTGCCAGCAGTAACCCTCAGGGGAGAGGCTACACCTTC. Translating gives CASSNPQGRGYTF.